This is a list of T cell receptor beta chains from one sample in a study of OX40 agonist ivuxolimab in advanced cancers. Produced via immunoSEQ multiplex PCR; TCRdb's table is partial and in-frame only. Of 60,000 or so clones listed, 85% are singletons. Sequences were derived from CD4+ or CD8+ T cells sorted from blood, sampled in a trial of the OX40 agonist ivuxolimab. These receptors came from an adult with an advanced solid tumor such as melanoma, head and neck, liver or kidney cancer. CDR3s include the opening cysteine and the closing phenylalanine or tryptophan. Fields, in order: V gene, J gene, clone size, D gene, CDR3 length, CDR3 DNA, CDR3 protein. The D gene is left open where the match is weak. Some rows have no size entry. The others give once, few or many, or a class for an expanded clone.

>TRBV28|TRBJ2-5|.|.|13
TGTGCCAGCAGCACTGGCGTGACGGAGACCCAGTACTTC
CASSTGVTETQYF
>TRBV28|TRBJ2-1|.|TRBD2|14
TGTGCCAGCAGTCTGGGCGGGAGGGCCAATGAGCAGTTCTTC
CASSLGGRANEQFF
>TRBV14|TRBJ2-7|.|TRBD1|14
TGTGCCAGCAGCCAGGGACAGAGCTCCTACGAGCAGTACTTC
CASSQGQSSYEQYF
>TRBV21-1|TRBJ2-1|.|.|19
TGTGCCAGCAGCGAGAGGAAGACCGGGACAGCAAACTCCTACAATGAGCAGTTCTTC
CASSERKTGTANSYNEQFF
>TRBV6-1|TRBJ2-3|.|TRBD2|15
TGTGCCAGCAGAAGACTAGCGGGACCTGTGGGGACGCAGTATTTT
CASRRLAGPVGTQYF
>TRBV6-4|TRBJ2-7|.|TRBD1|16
TGTGCCAGCAGTGGCCCGCCGGACAGGGCCGCCTACGAGCAGTACTTC
CASSGPPDRAAYEQYF
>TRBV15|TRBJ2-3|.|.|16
TGTGCCACCCGGAGGACCCCCATCCTAAGCACAGATACGCAGTATTTT
CATRRTPILSTDTQYF
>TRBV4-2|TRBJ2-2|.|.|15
TGTGCCAGCAGCCAACCGGACACCCACACCGGGGAGCTGTTTTTT
CASSQPDTHTGELFF
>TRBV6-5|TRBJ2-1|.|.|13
TGTGCCAGCAGCCCCTTAAGGGGCGATGAGCAGTTCTTC
CASSPLRGDEQFF
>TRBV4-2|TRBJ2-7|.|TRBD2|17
TGTGCCAGCAGCCAAGTTTTGGCGCGGGGGAGCTCCTACGAGCAGTACTTC
CASSQVLARGSSYEQYF
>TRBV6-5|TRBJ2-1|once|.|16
TGTGCCAGCAGTTACTCTACCGGGACACCTTACAATGAGCAGTTCTTC
CASSYSTGTPYNEQFF
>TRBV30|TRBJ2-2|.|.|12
TGTGCCTGGAGTGTAGAGGGGGAGGAGCTGTTTTTT
CAWSVEGEELFF
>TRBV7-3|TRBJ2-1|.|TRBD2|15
TGTGCCAGCAGCCCACGGTCGGGAGGGCTCAGTGAGCAGTTCTTC
CASSPRSGGLSEQFF
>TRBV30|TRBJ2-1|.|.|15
TGTGCCTGGGGGGCGGATTTCAGGGTCGGCAATGAGCAGTTCTTC
CAWGADFRVGNEQFF